The 23 T cell receptor beta chains presented below share a single source sample, sequenced in a study of T cell responses to AZD1222 COVID-19 vaccine. Some clones are missing from TCRdb's copy, which holds only in-frame ones; the method was immunoSEQ multiplex PCR. The sample lists about 120,000 clones; about 86% were seen once. The sequences come from peripheral blood, collected on day 0 of AZD1222 vaccination. The receptors derive from an adult in good health.

This clone was observed a few times. The V and J genes are TRBV5-4 and TRBJ2-7; 9 bases are shared with TRBD2. This CDR3 spans 16 amino acids. Germline assignment: CDR1 SGHNT and CDR2 YYREEE (reference sequence). The J segment lost 7 bases and the V segment lost 0 bases, leaving 11 bases of the junction unmatched. This CDR3 is CASSLETSGPLGEQYF. CDR3 nucleotides: TGTGCCAGCAGCTTGGAGACTAGCGGTCCCCTGGGAGAGCAGTACTTC.

The count of this clone is one. The chain is built from TRBV5-4 and TRBJ2-5, with TRBD2 identical over 9 bases. The junction had 11 bases not matched to a gene; V was cut back by 4 bases and J by 4 bases. The CDR3 runs to 16 residues. Germline V CDR1 and CDR2: SGHNT, YYREEE (reference sequence). CDR3 protein: CASSPIGGAGGETQYF. The CDR3, as DNA: TGTGCCAGCAGCCCCATCGGGGGAGCGGGAGGAGAGACCCAGTACTTC.

The rearrangement uses TRBV18 and TRBJ1-1, with TRBD1 identical over 8 bases. The CDR3 sequence is 13 residues long. V gave up 6 bases and J gave up 6 bases; unmatched junction bases: 6. Looked up from germline, CDR1 is KGHSH and CDR2 is LQKENI. The DNA of the CDR3 is TGTGCCAGCTCCCTGGGACAGGAGGCTGAAGCTTTCTTT. This sequence encodes CASSLGQEAEAFF.

The CDR3 reads CASSRLQGLNTEAFF. The CDR3 coding sequence is TGTGCCAGCAGCCGTCTACAGGGGTTGAACACTGAAGCTTTCTTT. The chain is built from TRBV5-5 and TRBJ1-1; 7 bases are shared with TRBD1. Germline loops: CDR1 SGHKS, CDR2 YYEKEE (reference sequence). V dropped 4 bases and J dropped 0; count of bases not matched to a gene: 6. CDR3 length equals 15 residues.

The chain links TRBV7-8 to TRBJ2-7; D gene unclear. The V end lost 1 base, the J end lost 5 bases, and 12 bases lay between the germline ends. In germline, CDR1 is SGHVS, CDR2 FQNEAQ. CDR3 length: 14 residues. CDR3 amino acids: CASSLVFSSHEQYF. DNA for the CDR3: TGTGCCAGCAGCTTAGTCTTCAGTTCCCACGAGCAGTACTTC. The full variable domain, completed using reference TRBV7-8 and TRBJ2-7, is GAGVSQSPRYKVAKRGQDVALRCDPISGHVSLFWYQQALGQGPEFLTYFQNEAQLDKSGLPSDRFFAERPEGSVSTLKIQRTQQEDSAVYLCASSLVFSSHEQYFGPGTRLTVT.

The chain combines TRBV4-3 with TRBJ2-2, with 8 nucleotides matching TRBD2. From germline, CDR1 is LGHNA and CDR2 YSLEER. The J segment lost 6 bases and the V segment lost 1 base, leaving 4 bases of the junction unmatched. The CDR3 is made up of 15 amino acids. CDR3 DNA sequence: TGCGCCAGCAGCCAAGGTGCAGCGGGGGCCGGGGAGCTGTTTTTT. It specifies CASSQGAAGAGELFF.

The chain is built from TRBV4-2 and TRBJ2-1; D is possibly TRBD2 (5 bases). V gave up 1 base and J gave up 6 bases, with 19 bases separating them. The CDR3 runs 17 residues. Germline lookup yields CDR1 LGHNA and CDR2 YNFKEQ. CDR3 protein: CASSQGGSSSIVNEQFF. The CDR3 DNA reads as TGTGCCAGCAGCCAAGGGGGATCTAGCTCAATTGTCAATGAGCAGTTCTTC.

The J gene is TRBJ2-1, the V gene TRBV7-3; D is unclear. The germline V and J ends were trimmed by 5 bases and 10 bases, with 15 bases remaining between them. Germline-derived CDR1 and CDR2 are SGHTA and FQGTGA. The length of the CDR3 is 13 residues. CDR3 loop: CASSPRVPGEQFF. The CDR3 DNA reads TGTGCCAGCAGCCCTCGGGTTCCTGGGGAGCAGTTCTTC.

The chain is built from TRBV18 and TRBJ2-2; 10 nucleotides line up with TRBD2. The CDR3 is made up of 13 amino acids. Losses at the gene ends were 8 bases for V and 7 bases for J; bases not matched to a gene: 4. CDR1 is KGHSH, CDR2 LQKENI, per germline. The CDR3 sequence: CASVGLADGELFF. CDR3 nucleotides: TGTGCCAGCGTCGGACTAGCGGACGGGGAGCTGTTTTTT.

About this clone itself: Sequence at one end of the junction differs from germline and may be a read error. The chain recombines TRBV6-5 with TRBJ2-7; no definite D call. Germline CDR1 MNHEY, CDR2 SVGAGI. The CDR3 length is 11 residues. CDR3 residues: CASSQATEQYF. CDR3 nucleotides: TGTGCCAGCAGCCAGGCAACGGAGCAATACTTC.

This chain connects TRBV9 to TRBJ1-1, with D possibly being TRBD1 (6 bases). The CDR3 is 16 residues long. CDR1 and CDR2 from the germline V gene are SGDLS and YYNGEE. The V end lost 0 bases, the J end lost 5 bases, and 17 bases lay between the germline ends. The CDR3, as DNA: TGTGCCAGCAGCGTAGGGTACGGGGGGGCCCGGACTGAAGCTTTCTTT. The encoded protein is CASSVGYGGARTEAFF.

This clone has only one observation. This chain connects TRBV19 to TRBJ1-4; D remains unclear. The CDR3 runs to 15 residues. The ends were cut back, 7 bases at V and 2 bases at J, with 14 bases in the middle. In germline, CDR1 is LNHDA, CDR2 SQIVND (reference sequence). CDR3 bases: TGTGCCAGTAATCCGTCTCCACTGACTAATGAAAAACTGTTTTTT. This gives the protein CASNPSPLTNEKLFF.

The chain uses TRBV5-4 and TRBJ2-1, with D maybe TRBD2 (5 bases). The V end lost 4 bases, the J end lost 0 bases, and 11 bases lay between the germline ends. CDR1 SGHNT and CDR2 YYREEE come from the germline V gene (reference sequence). The CDR3 length is 15 residues. CDR3 loop: CASSMDSPSYNEQFF. The DNA of the CDR3 is TGTGCCAGCAGCATGGACTCTCCCTCCTACAATGAGCAGTTCTTC.

The chain carries TRBV3-1 (or the pseudogene TRBV3-2) and TRBJ2-7; 13 bases are shared with TRBD2. This CDR3 comprises 15 residues. Germline V gives CDR1 LGHDT, CDR2 YNNKEL (reference sequence). V gave up 4 bases and J gave up 7 bases; unmatched junction bases: 7. The CDR3, as DNA: TGTGCCAGCAGCCGAGGACTAGCGGGAGCATGGGAGCAGTACTTC. This gives the protein CASSRGLAGAWEQYF.

This clone was seen a handful of times. This rearrangement joins TRBV7-6 to TRBJ2-1, with TRBD2 matching 14 bases. Losses at the gene ends were 5 bases for V and 0 bases for J; bases not matched to a gene: 9. Germline V gene lookup returns CDR1 SGHVS and CDR2 FNYEAQ. The CDR3 runs to 19 residues. The CDR3 sequence: CASSPGLAGGRSSYNEQFF. The CDR3 DNA sequence: TGTGCCAGCAGCCCCGGACTAGCGGGAGGAAGGAGCTCCTACAATGAGCAGTTCTTC.

The chain joins TRBV14 to TRBJ2-5; 9 positions match TRBD2. Germline CDR1 and CDR2: SGHDN and FVKESK. Trimming cost V 2 bases and J 7 bases; bases outside gene matches: 5. The CDR3 spans 14 residues. CDR3 sequence reads: CASSQLAGVGTQYF. The CDR3 DNA reads as TGTGCCAGCAGCCAATTAGCGGGAGTGGGGACCCAGTACTTC.

J is TRBJ1-4 and V is TRBV19; possible D gene TRBD1, 6 bases. V lost 5 bases and J lost 7, with 11 bases in between. The CDR3 runs 13 residues. CDR1 LNHDA and CDR2 SQIVND come from the germline V gene (reference sequence). The CDR3 bases are TGTGCCAGTAGTGAACAGGGTTTTGAAAAACTGTTTTTT. It codes for CASSEQGFEKLFF.

This clone showed up just once. The rearrangement joins TRBV7-9 to TRBJ2-5, with D possibly being TRBD1 or TRBD2 (5 bases each). Germline V gene data show CDR1 as SEHNR and CDR2 as FQNEAQ (reference sequence). Trimming stripped 6 bases from V and 2 bases from J, with 10 bases between. The CDR3 sequence is 13 residues long. The CDR3 here is CASSRDGQETQYF. The DNA for the CDR3 is TGTGCCAGCAGTCGGGACGGACAAGAGACCCAGTACTTC. The full variable domain, rest sourced from reference TRBV7-9 and TRBJ2-5, is DTGVSQNPRHKITKRGQNVTFRCDPISEHNRLYWYRQTLGQGPEFLTYFQNEAQLEKSRLLSDRFSAERPKGSFSTLEIQRTEQGDSAMYLCASSRDGQETQYFGPGTRLLVL.

This chain uses TRBV12-3 or TRBV12-4 with TRBJ2-4; D may match TRBD1 or TRBD2 (5 bases each). The CDR3 has 10 residues. V was clipped by 8 bases and J by 14 bases, with 13 bases between them. CDR3 in amino acids: CASWGWVKYF. CDR3 bases: TGTGCCAGCTGGGGGTGGGTTAAGTACTTC.

J is TRBJ1-2 and V is TRBV6-6, with 9 bases fitting TRBD1. The CDR3 spans 12 residues. Trimming removed 7 bases from V and 8 bases from J; junction bases left unmatched: 5. Germline V lookup: CDR1 MNHNY, CDR2 SVGAGI (reference sequence). For the CDR3, the DNA is TGTGCCAGCACGGGACAGGGCGTCGGCTACACCTTC. Its protein product is CASTGQGVGYTF.

This chain connects TRBV7-9 to TRBJ1-1; D unclear. CDR1 and CDR2 from the germline V gene are SEHNR and FQNEAQ (reference sequence). The CDR3 is made up of 16 amino acids. V shed 1 base and J shed 2 bases, with 14 bases lying between them. The CDR3 protein is CASSLGSSFTNTEAFF. The CDR3 DNA is TGTGCCAGCAGCTTAGGTAGCAGCTTCACTAACACTGAAGCTTTCTTT.

The chain employs TRBV27 and TRBJ2-3, with 8 bases aligning to TRBD2. This CDR3 spans 13 amino acids. CDR1 MNHEY and CDR2 SMNVEV come from the germline V gene (reference sequence). V shed 5 bases, J shed 6 bases, and the junction held 4 bases outside the gene matches. DNA for the CDR3: TGTGCCAGCAGTCCCCGGGAGGGGGATACGCAGTATTTT. It translates to CASSPREGDTQYF.

This clone came up a few times. The J gene is TRBJ2-3, the V gene TRBV24-1, with 10 bases matching TRBD1. CDR1 and CDR2 (germline): KGHDR, SFDVKD. V shed 3 bases and J 3 bases; nucleotides not matched to a gene: 5. CDR3 length: 16 amino acids. Here the CDR3 DNA reads TGTGCCACCAGTGATGGGACAGGGGATTGGACAGATACGCAGTATTTT. Its translation: CATSDGTGDWTDTQYF.